One sample yielded the 9 T cell receptor beta chains listed below, sequenced in a study of graft-versus-host responses after intestinal transplantation (dated by TCRdb to the early 2020s). In the paper's terms, the time point label means: cells obtained before transplantation from donor or recipient. No antigens are known for them. Library generation was performed with the immunoSEQ multiplex PCR assay. Here the immuneACCESS table is served through TCRdb, limited to in-frame sequences with V and J called. Missing clones are a known gap in these copies; in checked studies unresolved V genes cover under half, and the rest lacks a known reason. The sample includes some 79,000 clones, with roughly nine tenths observed a single time. Clones ranked in the top ten supply 0.34% of the sample. Sequences were derived from unstimulated CD4+ T cells sorted from spleen or lymph node cells, sampled before intestinal transplant. These receptors originate from a human donor who received an intestinal transplant.

This sequence joins TRBV4-2 and TRBJ2-5; TRBD2 agrees at 10 bases. CDR1 is LGHNA and CDR2 is YNFKEQ in the germline V gene. V lost 1 base, J lost 4 bases, and 6 bases stayed unmatched. The CDR3 length is 16 residues. In DNA, the CDR3 is TGTGCCAGCAGCCAAGTCGGACTAGCGGTTTTAGAGACCCAGTACTTC. Protein: CASSQVGLAVLETQYF.

The chain links TRBV5-6 to TRBJ2-1; 8 bases are shared with TRBD2. The CDR3 sequence is 16 residues long. J lost 5 bases, V lost 4 bases, and 11 bases had no gene match. The V gene's germline CDR1 is SGHDT and CDR2 YYEEEE. CDR3 sequence reads: CASSPGLAGVHNEQFF. The DNA for the CDR3 is TGTGCCAGCAGCCCCGGACTAGCTGGAGTCCACAATGAGCAGTTCTTC.

Here the CDR3 reads CSVQGTSGKGTDTQYF. In DNA form, the CDR3 reads TGCAGCGTCCAGGGAACTAGCGGGAAAGGCACAGATACGCAGTATTTT. The chain joins TRBV29-1 to TRBJ2-3; TRBD2 matches 10 bases. Germline CDR1 is SQVTM and CDR2 is ANQGSEA. The CDR3 runs 16 residues. Trimming at V came to 6 bases and at J to 1 base, leaving 10 bases not matched to a gene.

This chain joins TRBV5-6 and TRBJ1-2; TRBD1 might be the D (5 bases). The CDR3 has 13 residues. Germline CDR1 SGHDT, CDR2 YYEEEE. The V gene lost 6 bases and the J gene lost 5 bases, with 14 bases spanning the gap. In nucleotides, the CDR3 is TGTGCCAGCATCCTATTCGGGGGGTATGGCTACACCTTC. Residues: CASILFGGYGYTF.

The CDR3 nucleotides read TGTGCCAGCTCGCCTACTCCGGGACAGGGTAACGAGCAGTACTTC. It translates to CASSPTPGQGNEQYF. The V and J genes are TRBV18 and TRBJ2-7; 9 nucleotides line up with TRBD1. Unmatched junction bases numbered 11, after V lost 6 bases and J lost 5 bases. The CDR3 is 15 amino acids. Germline V CDR1 and CDR2: KGHSH, LQKENI.

This clone was picked up a small number of times. The rearrangement uses TRBV5-1 and TRBJ2-1; D is perhaps TRBD1 (6 bases). This CDR3 has 14 residues. CDR1 is SGHRS, CDR2 YFSETQ, per germline. V lost 4 bases and J 10 bases, leaving 18 bases between the germline ends. This CDR3 reads CASSRANGGYEQFF. The CDR3 bases are TGCGCCAGCAGCCGAGCAAATGGGGGCTACGAGCAGTTCTTC.

This chain connects TRBV28 to TRBJ1-2; no reliable D call. V lost 1 base and J lost 7, with 4 bases in between. The CDR3 sequence is 11 residues long. The germline CDR1 and CDR2 sequences are MDHEN and SYDVKM. CDR3 in DNA: TGTGCCAGCAGTTTATCAGGTGGCTACACCTTC. Protein: CASSLSGGYTF.

The rearrangement uses TRBV28 and TRBJ1-1; TRBD1 is a possible D gene (6 bases). The germline V and J ends were trimmed by 6 bases and 6 bases, with 17 bases remaining between them. Germline V gene data show CDR1 as MDHEN and CDR2 as SYDVKM. This CDR3 contains 14 residues. The CDR3 region is CASSQPRGPPEAFF. Here the CDR3 DNA reads TGTGCCAGCAGCCAACCCAGGGGTCCGCCTGAAGCTTTCTTT.

The chain couples TRBV30 to TRBJ2-3, with a weak D call TRBD2 (6 bases). The germline V gene has CDR1 GTSNPN and CDR2 SVGIG (reference sequence). The CDR3 has 13 residues. With 2 bases removed from V and 5 bases from J, the gap between germline ends came to 11 bases. CDR3 in amino acids: CAWSHMGGDTQYF. Written as DNA, the CDR3 is TGTGCCTGGAGTCATATGGGGGGAGATACGCAGTATTTT.